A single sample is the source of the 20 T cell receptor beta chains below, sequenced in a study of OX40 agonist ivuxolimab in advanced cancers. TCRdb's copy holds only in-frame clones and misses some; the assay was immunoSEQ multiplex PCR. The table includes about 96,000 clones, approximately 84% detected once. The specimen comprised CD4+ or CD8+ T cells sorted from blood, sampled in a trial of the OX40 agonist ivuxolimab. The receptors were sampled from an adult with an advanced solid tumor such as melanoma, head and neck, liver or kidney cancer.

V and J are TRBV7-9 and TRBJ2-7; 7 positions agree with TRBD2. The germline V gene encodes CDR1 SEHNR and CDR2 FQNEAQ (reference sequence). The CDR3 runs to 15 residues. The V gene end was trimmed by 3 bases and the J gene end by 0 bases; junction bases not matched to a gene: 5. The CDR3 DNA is TGTGCCAGCAGCTTGGCTAGCGGATCCTCCTACGAGCAGTACTTC. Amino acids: CASSLASGSSYEQYF.

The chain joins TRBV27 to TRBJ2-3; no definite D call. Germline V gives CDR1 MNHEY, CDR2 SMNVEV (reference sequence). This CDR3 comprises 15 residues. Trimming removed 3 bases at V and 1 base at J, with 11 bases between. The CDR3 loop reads CASSFLARRTDTQYF. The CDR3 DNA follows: TGTGCCAGCAGTTTCCTCGCGAGACGCACAGATACGCAGTATTTT.

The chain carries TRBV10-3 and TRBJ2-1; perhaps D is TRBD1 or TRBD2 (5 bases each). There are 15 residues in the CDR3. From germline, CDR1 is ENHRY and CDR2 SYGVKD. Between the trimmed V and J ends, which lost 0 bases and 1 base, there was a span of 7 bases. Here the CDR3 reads CAISESWGSYNEQFF. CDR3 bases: TGTGCCATCAGTGAGTCGTGGGGGTCCTACAATGAGCAGTTCTTC.

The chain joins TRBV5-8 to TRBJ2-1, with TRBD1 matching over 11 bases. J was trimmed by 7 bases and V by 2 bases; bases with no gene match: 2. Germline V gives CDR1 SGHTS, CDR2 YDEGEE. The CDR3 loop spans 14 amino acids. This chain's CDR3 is CASSFGQGANEQFF. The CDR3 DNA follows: TGTGCCAGCAGCTTTGGACAGGGGGCTAATGAGCAGTTCTTC.

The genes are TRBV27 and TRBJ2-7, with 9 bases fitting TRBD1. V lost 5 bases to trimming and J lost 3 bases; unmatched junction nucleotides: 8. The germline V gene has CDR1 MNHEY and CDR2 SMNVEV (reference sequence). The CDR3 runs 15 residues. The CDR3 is CASSPTGTGIYEQYF. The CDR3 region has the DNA TGTGCCAGCAGTCCAACCGGGACAGGGATCTACGAGCAGTACTTC.

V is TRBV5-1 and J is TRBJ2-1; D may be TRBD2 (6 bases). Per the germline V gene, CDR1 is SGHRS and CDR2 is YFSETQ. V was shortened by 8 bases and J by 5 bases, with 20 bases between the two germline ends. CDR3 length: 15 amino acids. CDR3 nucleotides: TGCGCCAGTAGACCCCTCGGGGGACCGAACAATGAGCAGTTCTTC. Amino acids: CASRPLGGPNNEQFF.

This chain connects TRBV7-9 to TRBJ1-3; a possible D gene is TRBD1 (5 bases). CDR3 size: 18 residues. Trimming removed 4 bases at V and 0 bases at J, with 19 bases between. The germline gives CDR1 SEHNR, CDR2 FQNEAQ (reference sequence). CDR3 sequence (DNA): TGTGCCAGCAGCTACTCCGGTGGGGACTCTTCCTCTGGAAACACCATATATTTT. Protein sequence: CASSYSGGDSSSGNTIYF.

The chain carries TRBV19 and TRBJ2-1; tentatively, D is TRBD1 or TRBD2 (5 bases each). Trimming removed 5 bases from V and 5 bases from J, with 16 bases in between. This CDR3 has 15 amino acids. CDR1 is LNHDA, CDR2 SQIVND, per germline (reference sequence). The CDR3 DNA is TGTGCCAGTAGTGATTGGGGGTTGGGAGACAATGAGCAGTTCTTC. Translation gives CASSDWGLGDNEQFF.

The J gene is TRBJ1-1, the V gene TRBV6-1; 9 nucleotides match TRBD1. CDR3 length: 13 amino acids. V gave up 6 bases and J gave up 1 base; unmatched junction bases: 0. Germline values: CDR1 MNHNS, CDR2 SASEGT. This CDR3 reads CASRDRGNTEAFF. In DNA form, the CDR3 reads TGTGCCAGCAGGGACAGGGGGAACACTGAAGCTTTCTTT.

CDR3 region: CASSSPGAGANVLTF. The DNA of the CDR3 is TGTGCCAGCAGCTCTCCAGGGGCTGGGGCCAACGTCCTGACTTTC. The chain links TRBV7-9 to TRBJ2-6; D is possibly TRBD1 (6 bases). Between the trimmed V and J ends, which lost 4 bases and 2 bases, there was a span of 9 bases. CDR3 size: 15 residues. Germline CDR1 is SEHNR and CDR2 is FQNEAQ (reference sequence).

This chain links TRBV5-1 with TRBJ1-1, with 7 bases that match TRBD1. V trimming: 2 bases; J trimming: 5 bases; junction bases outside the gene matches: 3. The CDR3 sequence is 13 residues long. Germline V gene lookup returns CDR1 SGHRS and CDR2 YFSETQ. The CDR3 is CASSFGRGTEAFF. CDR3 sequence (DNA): TGCGCCAGCAGCTTCGGCAGGGGGACTGAAGCTTTCTTT.

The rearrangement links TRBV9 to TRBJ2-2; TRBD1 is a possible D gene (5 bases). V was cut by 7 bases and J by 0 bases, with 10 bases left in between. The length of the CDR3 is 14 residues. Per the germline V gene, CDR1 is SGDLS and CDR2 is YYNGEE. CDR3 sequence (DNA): TGTGCCAGCTCGAAGGACACGAACACCGGGGAGCTGTTTTTT. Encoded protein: CASSKDTNTGELFF.

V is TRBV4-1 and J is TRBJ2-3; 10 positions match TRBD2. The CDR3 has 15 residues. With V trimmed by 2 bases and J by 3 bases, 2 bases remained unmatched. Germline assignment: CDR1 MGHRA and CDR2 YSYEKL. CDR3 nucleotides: TGCGCCAGCAGCCAAAAGACTAGCGGGACAGATACGCAGTATTTT. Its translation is CASSQKTSGTDTQYF.

This CDR3 reads CASSPRDRETSTEAFF. CDR3 nucleotides: TGTGCCAGCAGCCCCCGGGACAGGGAAACGAGCACTGAAGCTTTCTTT. The chain uses TRBV4-2 and TRBJ1-1, with 9 positions matching TRBD1. Germline V lookup: CDR1 LGHNA, CDR2 YNFKEQ. V gave up 4 bases and J gave up 4 bases; unmatched junction bases: 10. The length of the CDR3 is 16 residues.

CDR3 loop: CASSKSGFGGEKLFF. The CDR3 DNA is TGTGCCAGCAGTAAATCAGGGTTTGGAGGCGAAAAACTGTTTTTT. The chain joins TRBV27 to TRBJ1-4; D is perhaps TRBD1 (5 bases). Trimming took off 5 bases at V and 8 bases at J, with 18 bases between the two ends. In germline, CDR1 is MNHEY, CDR2 SMNVEV (reference sequence). The CDR3 runs to 15 residues.

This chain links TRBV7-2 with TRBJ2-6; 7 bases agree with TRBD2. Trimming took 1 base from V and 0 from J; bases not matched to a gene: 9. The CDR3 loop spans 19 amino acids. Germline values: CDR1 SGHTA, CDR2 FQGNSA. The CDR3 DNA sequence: TGTGCCAGCAGCTTAGGAGCGGGAAAGCAGGGCTCTGGGGCCAACGTCCTGACTTTC. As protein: CASSLGAGKQGSGANVLTF.

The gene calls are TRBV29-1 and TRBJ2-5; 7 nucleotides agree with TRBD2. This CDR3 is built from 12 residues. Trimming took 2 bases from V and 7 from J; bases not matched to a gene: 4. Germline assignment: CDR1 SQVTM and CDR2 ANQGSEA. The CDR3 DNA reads TGCAGCGTTGAACTTGGGGGGGGGACCCAGTACTTC. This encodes CSVELGGGTQYF.

The CDR3 loop reads CASSLQRNEQFF. The DNA of the CDR3 is TGTGCCAGCAGTTTACAGCGGAATGAGCAGTTCTTC. The rearrangement uses TRBV2 and TRBJ2-1; D is possibly TRBD2 (5 bases). V was cut by 5 bases and J by 7 bases, with 9 bases left in between. Germline values: CDR1 SNHLY, CDR2 FYNNEI. The CDR3 extends over 12 amino acids.

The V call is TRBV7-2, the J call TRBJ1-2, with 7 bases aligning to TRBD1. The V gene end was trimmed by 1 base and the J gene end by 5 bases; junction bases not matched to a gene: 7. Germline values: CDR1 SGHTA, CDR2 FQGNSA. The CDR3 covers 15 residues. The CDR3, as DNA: TGTGCCAGCAGCTTAGGGACAGGTGTAAGGTATGGCTACACCTTC. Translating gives CASSLGTGVRYGYTF.

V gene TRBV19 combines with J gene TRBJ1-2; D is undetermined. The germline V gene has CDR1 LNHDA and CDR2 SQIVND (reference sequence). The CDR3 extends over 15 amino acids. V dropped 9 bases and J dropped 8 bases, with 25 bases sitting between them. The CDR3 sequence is CASRRAAGGPNGYTF. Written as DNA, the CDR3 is TGTGCCAGCAGACGAGCGGCAGGAGGGCCTAACGGCTACACCTTC. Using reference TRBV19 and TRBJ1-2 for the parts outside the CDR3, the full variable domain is DGGITQSPKYLFRKEGQNVTLSCEQNLNHDAMYWYRQDPGQGLRLIYYSQIVNDFQKGDIAEGYSVSREKKESFPLTVTSAQKNPTAFYLCASRRAAGGPNGYTFGSGTRLTVV.